The rows below give T cell receptor beta chains drawn from one sample of a study of technical replicates of blood from a handful of donors. Here immunoSEQ multiplex PCR was the method, and the copy in TCRdb shows in-frame clones only, minus some. This table holds 65,000 to 95,000 clones, approximately 97% found once. The source material was T cells isolated from PBMCs. The source of these receptors is a human donor in good health. Both conserved end residues are part of each CDR3. D genes are given only for firm matches. Size is stated for part of the rows, as once, few or many counts, or as a class when the clone is expanded.

TRBJ1-5	16	NA	TRBV11-3	TRBD1	TGTGCCAGCAGCTTAAAGTGTCGGACAGGGAGGCAGCCCCAGCATTTT	CASSLKCRTGRQPQHF
TRBJ2-1	16	once	TRBV5-1	TRBD2	TGCGCCAGCAGCTTGGACGCTAGCGGTTCCTACAATGAGCAGTTCTTC	CASSLDASGSYNEQFF
TRBJ1-5	18	NA	TRBV7-8	TRBD1	TGTGCCAGCAGCCCTGGGACAGGGGTTGGGGGAGGTGATCAGCCCCAGCATTTT	CASSPGTGVGGGDQPQHF
TRBJ1-6	12	NA	TRBV30	NA	TGTGCCTGGAGTCCCCAGGGGTCACCCCTCCACTTT	CAWSPQGSPLHF
TRBJ2-1	18	NA	TRBV5-4	NA	TGTGCCAGCAGCCCCGAGGGCCCGAAGCCGAGCTCCTACAATGAGCAGTTCTTC	CASSPEGPKPSSYNEQFF
TRBJ2-2	20	NA	TRBV4-2	TRBD2	TGTGCCAGCAGCCAAAAATTAGCGGGGTTAGAAGGGTTCGGGACCGGGGAGCTGTTTTTT	CASSQKLAGLEGFGTGELFF
TRBJ1-1	12	NA	TRBV29-1	NA	TGCAGCGTATACCCCGGGAACACTGAAGCTTTCTTT	CSVYPGNTEAFF
TRBJ1-3	16	NA	TRBV4-1	NA	TGCGCCAGCAGCTCCCCCGGAAAGGGGTCTGGAAACACCATATATTTT	CASSSPGKGSGNTIYF
TRBJ1-5	13	NA	TRBV27	NA	TGTGCCAGCAGTTTAGGTGGAGCCCAGCCCCAGCATTTT	CASSLGGAQPQHF
TRBJ1-2	14	NA	TRBV2	TRBD1	TGTGCCAGCAGTGAAGGGACAGGGGGCAGGGGCTACACCTTC	CASSEGTGGRGYTF
TRBJ2-1	13	NA	TRBV6-5	NA	TGTGCCAGCAGTTACGGCGGGCACAATGAGCAGTTCTTC	CASSYGGHNEQFF
TRBJ1-2	16	NA	TRBV2	TRBD1	TGTGCCAGCAGTGACGGGACAGGGGGAGAGAACTATGGCTACACCTTC	CASSDGTGGENYGYTF
TRBJ2-5	14	NA	TRBV27	TRBD1	TGTGCCAGCAGTTTAACAGGGGGCAGGGAGACCCAGTACTTC	CASSLTGGRETQYF
TRBJ2-2	14	NA	TRBV28	NA	TGTGCCAGCAGTTTACAAGGCGGTACCGGGGAGCTGTTTTTT	CASSLQGGTGELFF
TRBJ1-2	16	NA	TRBV6-6	NA	TGTGCCAGCAGTTACTCATCGGGCAGGGGAGTGCATGGCTACACCTTC	CASSYSSGRGVHGYTF
TRBJ2-7	18	NA	TRBV11-2	NA	TGTGCCAGCAGCTTAGATCTGGGGATTAGGACTTACTCCTACGAGCAGTACTTC	CASSLDLGIRTYSYEQYF
TRBJ1-2	15	NA	TRBV28	TRBD1	TGTGCCAGCAGCTCTAGAGGACAGGGGACATATGGCTACACCTTC	CASSSRGQGTYGYTF
TRBJ2-3	16	NA	TRBV10-1	TRBD2	TGCGCCAGCAGCCCAACCCTAGCGGGATACACAGATACGCAGTATTTT	CASSPTLAGYTDTQYF
TRBJ2-7	14	NA	TRBV4-2	NA	TGTGCCAGCAGCCCCGAACGTCTAAGCCCCGAGCAGTACTTC	CASSPERLSPEQYF
TRBJ1-4	14	NA	TRBV6-5	TRBD1	TGTGCCAGCAGTCCTGGGGGACAGGGGGAAAAACTGTTTTTT	CASSPGGQGEKLFF
TRBJ1-4	14	NA	TRBV6-4	NA	TGTGCCAGCAGTGCGACAGCAACTAATGAAAAACTGTTTTTT	CASSATATNEKLFF
TRBJ1-1	18	NA	TRBV11-2	TRBD1	TGTGCCAGCAGCTTACATACAGGGGGAGGAAGCATGAACACTGAAGCTTTCTTT	CASSLHTGGGSMNTEAFF
TRBJ2-2	12	NA	TRBV6-5	NA	TGTGCCAGCAGTTACGGAGCCGGGGAGCTGTTTTTT	CASSYGAGELFF
TRBJ1-2	16	NA	TRBV7-6	TRBD1	TGTGCCAGCAGCTTAGAAACAGGGGGCGTTTCGAATGGCTACACCTTC	CASSLETGGVSNGYTF
TRBJ2-5	16	NA	TRBV15	NA	TGTGCCACCAGCAGAGATGGGTCAGGGGACCAAGAGACCCAGTACTTC	CATSRDGSGDQETQYF
TRBJ2-7	11	NA	TRBV6-5	NA	TGTGCCAGCAGTATCAATTACGAGCAGTACTTC	CASSINYEQYF
TRBJ2-7	15	NA	TRBV28	TRBD2	TGTGCCAGCAGGGGCATTGGCCTAGCGGGCTACGAGCAGTACTTC	CASRGIGLAGYEQYF
TRBJ2-7	12	NA	TRBV28	NA	TGTGCCACCCTAGGACAGACCTACGAGCAGTACTTC	CATLGQTYEQYF
TRBJ2-3	18	NA	TRBV18	NA	TGTGCCAGCTCACCACCGGGGCCGGGACTGATAACTTTCCATACGCAGTATTTT	CASSPPGPGLITFHTQYF
TRBJ1-2	15	few	TRBV18	TRBD1	TGTGCCAGCTCACAGGGACAGCTAAGGAGCTATGGCTACACCTTC	CASSQGQLRSYGYTF
TRBJ2-5	16	NA	TRBV5-6	NA	TGTGCCAGCAGCCTTCTTCCTGGACAGACACAAGAGACCCAGTACTTC	CASSLLPGQTQETQYF
TRBJ2-1	15	once	TRBV4-2	TRBD2	TGTGCCAGCAGCCAATCTAGCGGGAATTACAATGAGCAGTTCTTC	CASSQSSGNYNEQFF
TRBJ1-1	14	NA	TRBV7-6	NA	TGTGCCAGCAGCTTGGCAGGGGCTAACACTGAAGCTTTCTTT	CASSLAGANTEAFF
TRBJ2-5	16	NA	TRBV4-2	TRBD1	TGTGCCAGCAGCCAAGAAGTCGGACAGGGGAAAGAGACCCAGTACTTC	CASSQEVGQGKETQYF
TRBJ1-3	15	NA	TRBV7-8	NA	TGTGCCAGCAGGGAAGGGACACGCTCTGGAAACACCATATATTTT	CASREGTRSGNTIYF
TRBJ1-1	15	NA	TRBV9	NA	TGTGCCAGCAGCGGAACACAGGGAAGACGTACTGAAGCTTTCTTT	CASSGTQGRRTEAFF
TRBJ1-1	13	NA	TRBV18	NA	TGTGCCAGCTCACCTCAGGGTAACACTGAAGCTTTCTTT	CASSPQGNTEAFF
TRBJ1-1	13	NA	TRBV5-1	NA	TGCGCCAGCAGCTTGAACAGCAACACTGAAGCTTTCTTT	CASSLNSNTEAFF
TRBJ1-2	13	NA	TRBV4-1	NA	TGCGCCAGCAGCCAAGATCCCCAGGATGGCTACACCTTC	CASSQDPQDGYTF